These T cell receptor beta chains were read from a single sample in a study of blood T cell repertoires in COVID-19. The method was immunoSEQ multiplex PCR; TCRdb's version includes in-frame clones alone and lacks a portion of them. This sample carries roughly 440,000 clones, roughly 88% of them seen once, and the ten largest clones take roughly an eighth. The sample comprised peripheral blood. The source of these receptors is a woman in her 50s with COVID-19, enrolled during active disease. The CDR3 runs from the conserved cysteine through the conserved F or W. A D gene is named only where the DNA matches it firmly. Not every row has a clone size; where given, it reads once, few, many or a size class.

v_call	clone_size	j_call	d_call	cdr3_aa	cdr3_nt
TRBV2	-	TRBJ1-1	TRBD1	CASGQGAHPEAFF	TGTGCCAGCGGACAGGGGGCGCATCCTGAAGCTTTCTTT
TRBV12-5	-	TRBJ1-1	-	CASGLAPLGGRRGNTEAFF	TGTGCTAGTGGTTTGGCTCCCCTCGGCGGGCGGAGAGGGAACACTGAAGCTTTCTTT
TRBV19	-	TRBJ2-1	TRBD2	CASSATSGSYNEQFF	TGTGCCAGTAGTGCTACTAGCGGCTCCTACAATGAGCAGTTCTTC
TRBV12-3/TRBV12-4	-	TRBJ1-4	-	CASTLSEGMKLFF	TGTGCCAGCACCCTTTCAGAGGGAATGAAACTGTTTTTT
TRBV2	-	TRBJ1-3	-	CASSELRANSGNTIYF	TGTGCCAGCAGTGAACTGAGGGCCAACTCTGGAAACACCATATATTTT
TRBV19	-	TRBJ1-1	-	CASTRTDSNTEAFF	TGTGCCAGTACCCGGACAGACTCGAACACTGAAGCTTTCTTT
TRBV6-6	-	TRBJ2-7	-	CASLGDLRSREQYF	TGTGCCAGCCTCGGAGATTTAAGAAGTAGAGAGCAGTACTTC
TRBV10-2	-	TRBJ1-2	-	CASSEYAGRTGYTF	TGCGCCAGCAGTGAGTACGCAGGGCGGACGGGCTACACCTTC
TRBV30	-	TRBJ1-1	-	CAWSGGRIKNTEAFF	TGTGCCTGGAGTGGGGGCCGCATAAAGAACACTGAAGCTTTCTTT
TRBV12-5	few	TRBJ2-7	-	CASGLGLEQYF	TGTGCTAGTGGTTTGGGGCTCGAGCAGTACTTC